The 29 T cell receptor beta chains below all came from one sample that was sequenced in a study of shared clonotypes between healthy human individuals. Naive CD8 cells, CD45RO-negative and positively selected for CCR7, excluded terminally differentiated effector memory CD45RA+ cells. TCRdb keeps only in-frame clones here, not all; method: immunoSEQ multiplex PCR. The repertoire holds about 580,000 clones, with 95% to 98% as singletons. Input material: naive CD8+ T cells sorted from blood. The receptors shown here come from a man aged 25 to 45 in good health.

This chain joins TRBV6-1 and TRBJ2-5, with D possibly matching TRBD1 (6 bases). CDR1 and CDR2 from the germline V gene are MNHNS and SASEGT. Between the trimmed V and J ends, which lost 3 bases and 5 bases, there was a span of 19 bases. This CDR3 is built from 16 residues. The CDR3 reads CASSDLGGTGRETQYF. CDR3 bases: TGTGCCAGCAGTGATCTAGGGGGTACAGGGCGGGAGACCCAGTACTTC.

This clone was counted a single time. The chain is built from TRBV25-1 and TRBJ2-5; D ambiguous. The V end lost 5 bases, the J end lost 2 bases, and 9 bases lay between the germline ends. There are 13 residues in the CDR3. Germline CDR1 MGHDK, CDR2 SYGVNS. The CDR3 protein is CASSNPIQETQYF. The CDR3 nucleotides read TGTGCCAGCAGTAACCCCATACAAGAGACCCAGTACTTC. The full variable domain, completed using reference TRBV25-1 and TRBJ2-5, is EADIYQTPRYLVIGTGKKITLECSQTMGHDKMYWYQQDPGMELHLIHYSYGVNSTEKGDLSSESTVSRIRTEHFPLTLESARPSHTSQYLCASSNPIQETQYFGPGTRLLVL.

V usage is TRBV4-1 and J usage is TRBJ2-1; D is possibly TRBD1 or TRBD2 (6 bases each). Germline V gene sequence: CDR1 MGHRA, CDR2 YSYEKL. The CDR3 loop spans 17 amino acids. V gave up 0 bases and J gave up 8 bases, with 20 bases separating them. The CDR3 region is CASSQDPAGGPSDEQFF. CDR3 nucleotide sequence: TGCGCCAGCAGCCAAGACCCCGCTGGGGGGCCCTCCGATGAGCAGTTCTTC.

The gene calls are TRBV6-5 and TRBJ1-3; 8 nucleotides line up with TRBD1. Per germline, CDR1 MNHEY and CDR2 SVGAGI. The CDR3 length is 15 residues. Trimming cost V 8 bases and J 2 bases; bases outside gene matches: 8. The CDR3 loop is CASAGGRKTGNTIYF. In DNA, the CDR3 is TGTGCCAGCGCAGGGGGCCGCAAAACTGGAAACACCATATATTTT.

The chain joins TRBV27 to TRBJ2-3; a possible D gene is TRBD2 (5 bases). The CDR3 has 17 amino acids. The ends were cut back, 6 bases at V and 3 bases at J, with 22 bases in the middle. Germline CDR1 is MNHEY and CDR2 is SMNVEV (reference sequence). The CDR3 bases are TGTGCCAGCAGCCCTGGAGCGGTTTTGAGGAGGACAGATACGCAGTATTTT. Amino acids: CASSPGAVLRRTDTQYF.

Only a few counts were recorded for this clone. The CDR3 DNA is TGTGCCAGCAGCAAAGCGAAGGAGACCTCTGGGGCCAACGTCCTGACTTTC. Its translation: CASSKAKETSGANVLTF. The chain has TRBV21-1 and TRBJ2-6; the D call in the table, TRBD2, was not verified against the DNA. TRBV21-1 is a pseudogene segment. The CDR3 extends over 17 amino acids.

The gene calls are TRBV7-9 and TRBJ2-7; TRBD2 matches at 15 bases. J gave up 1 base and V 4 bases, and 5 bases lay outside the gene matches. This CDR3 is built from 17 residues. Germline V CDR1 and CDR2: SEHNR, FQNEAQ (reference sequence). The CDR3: CASSSGLAGGSSYEQYF. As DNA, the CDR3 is TGTGCCAGCAGCTCGGGACTAGCGGGAGGAAGTTCCTACGAGCAGTACTTC. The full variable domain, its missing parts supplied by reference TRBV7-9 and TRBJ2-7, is DTGVSQNPRHKITKRGQNVTFRCDPISEHNRLYWYRQTLGQGPEFLTYFQNEAQLEKSRLLSDRFSAERPKGSFSTLEIQRTEQGDSAMYLCASSSGLAGGSSYEQYFGPGTRLTVT.

The CDR3 here is CASSGGSQDRPDPYEQYF. The CDR3 DNA is TGTGCCAGCAGCGGAGGTAGCCAGGACAGGCCTGACCCCTACGAGCAGTACTTC. The V and J genes are TRBV7-9 and TRBJ2-7, with 7 bases matching TRBD1. J was trimmed by 2 bases and V by 5 bases; bases with no gene match: 18. CDR3 length: 18 residues. Looked up from germline, CDR1 is SEHNR and CDR2 is FQNEAQ (reference sequence).

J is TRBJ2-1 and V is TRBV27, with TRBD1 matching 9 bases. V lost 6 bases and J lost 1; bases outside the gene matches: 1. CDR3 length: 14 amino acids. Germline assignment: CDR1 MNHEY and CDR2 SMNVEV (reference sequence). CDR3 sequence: CASSGQGSYNEQFF. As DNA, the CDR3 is TGTGCCAGCAGCGGACAGGGGTCCTACAATGAGCAGTTCTTC.

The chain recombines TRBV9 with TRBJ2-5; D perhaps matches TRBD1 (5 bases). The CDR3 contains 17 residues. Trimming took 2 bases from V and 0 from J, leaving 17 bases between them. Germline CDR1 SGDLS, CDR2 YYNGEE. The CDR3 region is CASSVGQGVPYQETQYF. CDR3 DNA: TGTGCCAGCAGCGTCGGCCAAGGGGTTCCGTACCAAGAGACCCAGTACTTC.

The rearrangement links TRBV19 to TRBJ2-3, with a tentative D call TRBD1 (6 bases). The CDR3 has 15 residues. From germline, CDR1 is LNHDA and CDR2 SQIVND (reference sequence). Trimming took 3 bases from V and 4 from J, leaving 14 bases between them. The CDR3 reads CASSISGVGADTQYF. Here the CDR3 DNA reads TGTGCCAGTAGTATTTCAGGGGTTGGCGCAGATACGCAGTATTTT.

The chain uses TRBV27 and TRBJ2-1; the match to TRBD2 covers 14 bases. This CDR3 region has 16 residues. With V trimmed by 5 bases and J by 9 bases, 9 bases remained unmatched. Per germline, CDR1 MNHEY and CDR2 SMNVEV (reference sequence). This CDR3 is CASSRLGLAGDPEQFF. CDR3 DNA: TGTGCCAGCAGTCGCCTGGGACTAGCGGGAGATCCTGAGCAGTTCTTC.

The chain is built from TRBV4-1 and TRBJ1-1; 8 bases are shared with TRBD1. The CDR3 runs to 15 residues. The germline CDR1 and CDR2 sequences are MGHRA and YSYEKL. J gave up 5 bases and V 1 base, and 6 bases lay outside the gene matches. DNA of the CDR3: TGCGCCAGCAGCCAAGGGGGGACAGGCTTGACTGAAGCTTTCTTT. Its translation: CASSQGGTGLTEAFF.

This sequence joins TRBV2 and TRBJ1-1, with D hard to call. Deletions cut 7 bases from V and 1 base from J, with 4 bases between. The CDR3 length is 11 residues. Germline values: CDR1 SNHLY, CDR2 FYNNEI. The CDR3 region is CASTANTEAFF. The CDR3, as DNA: TGTGCCAGCACCGCGAACACTGAAGCTTTCTTT.

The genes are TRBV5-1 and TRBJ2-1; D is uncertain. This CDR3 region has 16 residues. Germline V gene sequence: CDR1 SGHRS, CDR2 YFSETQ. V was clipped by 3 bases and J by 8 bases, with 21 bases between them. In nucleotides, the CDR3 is TGCGCCAGCAGCTGGGCGCTAGGAAACGGTATATATGAGCAGTTCTTC. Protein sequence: CASSWALGNGIYEQFF.

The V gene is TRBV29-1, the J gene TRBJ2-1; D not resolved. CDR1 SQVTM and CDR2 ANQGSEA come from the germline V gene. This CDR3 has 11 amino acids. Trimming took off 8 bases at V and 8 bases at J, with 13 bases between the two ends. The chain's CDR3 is CSSPESDEQFF. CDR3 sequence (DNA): TGCAGCTCGCCTGAGAGCGATGAGCAGTTCTTC.

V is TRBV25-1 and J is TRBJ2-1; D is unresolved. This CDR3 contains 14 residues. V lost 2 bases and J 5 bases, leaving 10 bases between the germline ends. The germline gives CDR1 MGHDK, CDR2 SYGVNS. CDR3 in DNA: TGTGCCAGCAGTGAAATGGGTGGGGACAATGAGCAGTTCTTC. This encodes CASSEMGGDNEQFF.

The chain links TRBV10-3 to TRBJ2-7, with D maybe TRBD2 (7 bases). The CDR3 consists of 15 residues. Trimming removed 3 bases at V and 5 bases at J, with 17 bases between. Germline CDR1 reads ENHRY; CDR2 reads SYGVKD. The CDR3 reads CAISDGGRNPHEQYF. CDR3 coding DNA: TGTGCCATCAGTGACGGGGGGCGGAATCCCCACGAGCAGTACTTC.

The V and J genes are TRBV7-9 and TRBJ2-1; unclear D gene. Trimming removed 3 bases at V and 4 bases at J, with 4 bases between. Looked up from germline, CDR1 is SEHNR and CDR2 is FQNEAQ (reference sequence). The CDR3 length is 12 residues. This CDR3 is CASSFQYNEQFF. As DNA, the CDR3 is TGTGCCAGCAGCTTTCAGTACAATGAGCAGTTCTTC.

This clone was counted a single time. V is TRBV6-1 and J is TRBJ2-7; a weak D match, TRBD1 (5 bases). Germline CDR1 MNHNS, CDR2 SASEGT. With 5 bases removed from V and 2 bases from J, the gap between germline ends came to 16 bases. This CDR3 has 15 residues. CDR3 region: CASSIQGKLPYEQYF. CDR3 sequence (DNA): TGTGCCAGCAGTATTCAGGGCAAACTCCCCTACGAGCAGTACTTC.

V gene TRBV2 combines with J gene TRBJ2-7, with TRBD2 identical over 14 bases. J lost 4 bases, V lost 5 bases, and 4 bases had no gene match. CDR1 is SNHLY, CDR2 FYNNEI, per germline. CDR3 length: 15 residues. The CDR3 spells CASSQTSGRAYEQYF. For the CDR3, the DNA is TGTGCCAGCAGTCAGACTAGCGGGAGGGCATACGAGCAGTACTTC.

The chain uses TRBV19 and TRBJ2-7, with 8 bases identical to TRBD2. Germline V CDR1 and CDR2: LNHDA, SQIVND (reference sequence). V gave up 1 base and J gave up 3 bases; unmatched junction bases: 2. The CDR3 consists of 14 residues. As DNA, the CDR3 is TGTGCCAGTAGTATAGCGGGAGGGATCTACGAGCAGTACTTC. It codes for CASSIAGGIYEQYF.

The DNA of the CDR3 is TGTGCCAGCAGTCCTTCTTCCCTAAGGTCCTACAATGAGCAGTTCTTC. It codes for CASSPSSLRSYNEQFF. The chain joins TRBV28 to TRBJ2-1, with D unclear. There are 16 residues in the CDR3. V was clipped by 5 bases and J by 1 base, with 15 bases between them. Germline-derived CDR1 and CDR2 are MDHEN and SYDVKM.

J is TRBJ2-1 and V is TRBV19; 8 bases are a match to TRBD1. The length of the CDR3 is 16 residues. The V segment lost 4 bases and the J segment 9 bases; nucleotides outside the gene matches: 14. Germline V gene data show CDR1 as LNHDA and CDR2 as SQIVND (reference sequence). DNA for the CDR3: TGTGCCAGTAGTAACTCCCTTGGACAGGGAGCCATTGAGCAGTTCTTC. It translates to CASSNSLGQGAIEQFF.

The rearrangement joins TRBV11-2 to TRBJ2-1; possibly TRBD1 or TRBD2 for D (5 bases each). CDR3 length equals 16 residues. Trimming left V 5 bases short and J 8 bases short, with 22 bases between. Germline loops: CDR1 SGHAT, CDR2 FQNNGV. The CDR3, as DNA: TGTGCCAGCAGCGCCGCTCGGGGCCTGAGCCTAGATGAGCAGTTCTTC. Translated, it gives CASSAARGLSLDEQFF.

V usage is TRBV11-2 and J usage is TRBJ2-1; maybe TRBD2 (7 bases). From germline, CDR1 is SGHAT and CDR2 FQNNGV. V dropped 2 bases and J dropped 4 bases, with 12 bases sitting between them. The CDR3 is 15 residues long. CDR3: CASSLQGRGYNEQFF. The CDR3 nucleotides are TGTGCCAGCAGCTTACAGGGGAGGGGGTACAATGAGCAGTTCTTC.

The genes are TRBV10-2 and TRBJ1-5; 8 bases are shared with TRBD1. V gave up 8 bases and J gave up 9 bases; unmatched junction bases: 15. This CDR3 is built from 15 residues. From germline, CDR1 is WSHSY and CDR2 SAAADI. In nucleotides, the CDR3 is TGCGCCAGCGTTGACAGGGGCCCCGGGGTTCGGCCCCAGCATTTT. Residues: CASVDRGPGVRPQHF.

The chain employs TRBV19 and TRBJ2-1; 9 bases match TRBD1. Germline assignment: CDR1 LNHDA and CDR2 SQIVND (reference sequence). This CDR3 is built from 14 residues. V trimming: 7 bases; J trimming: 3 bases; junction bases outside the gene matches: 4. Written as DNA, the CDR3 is TGTGCCAGTAACCCGGGACAGGGCTACAATGAGCAGTTCTTC. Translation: CASNPGQGYNEQFF.

CDR3 in DNA: TGTGCCAGCAGCTCCTCCAGGGACAGACGGACCTACGAGCAGTACTTC. As protein: CASSSSRDRRTYEQYF. The J gene is TRBJ2-7, the V gene TRBV7-6; 7 positions agree with TRBD1. The V gene end was trimmed by 4 bases and the J gene end by 2 bases; junction bases not matched to a gene: 11. The CDR3 runs to 16 residues. Per germline, CDR1 SGHVS and CDR2 FNYEAQ.